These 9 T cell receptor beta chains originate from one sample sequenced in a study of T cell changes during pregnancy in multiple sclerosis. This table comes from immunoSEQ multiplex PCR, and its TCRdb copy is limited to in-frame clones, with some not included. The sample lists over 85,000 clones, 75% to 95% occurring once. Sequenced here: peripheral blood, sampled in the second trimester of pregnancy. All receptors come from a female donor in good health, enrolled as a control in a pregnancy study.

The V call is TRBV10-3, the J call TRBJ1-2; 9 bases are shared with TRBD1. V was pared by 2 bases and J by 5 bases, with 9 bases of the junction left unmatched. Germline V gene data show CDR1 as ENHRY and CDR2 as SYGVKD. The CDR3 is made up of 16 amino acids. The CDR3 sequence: CAISERRQGDLYGYTF. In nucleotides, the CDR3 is TGTGCCATCAGTGAGAGGCGACAGGGGGATTTGTATGGCTACACCTTC.

CDR3 amino acids: CASSLAAGITPLHF. CDR3 in DNA: TGTGCCAGCAGCTTGGCGGCAGGGATTACACCCCTCCACTTT. The rearrangement uses TRBV5-6 and TRBJ1-6; weak D call: TRBD1 (5 bases). This CDR3 contains 14 residues. Germline-derived CDR1 and CDR2 are SGHDT and YYEEEE. V was trimmed by 0 bases and J by 11 bases, leaving 12 bases between them.

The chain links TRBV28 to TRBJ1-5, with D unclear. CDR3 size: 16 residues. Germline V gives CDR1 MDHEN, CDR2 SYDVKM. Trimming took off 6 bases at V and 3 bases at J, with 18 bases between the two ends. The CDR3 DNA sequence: TGTGCCAGCAGGATGTGGGCAGCCTTAGACAATCAGCCCCAGCATTTT. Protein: CASRMWAALDNQPQHF.

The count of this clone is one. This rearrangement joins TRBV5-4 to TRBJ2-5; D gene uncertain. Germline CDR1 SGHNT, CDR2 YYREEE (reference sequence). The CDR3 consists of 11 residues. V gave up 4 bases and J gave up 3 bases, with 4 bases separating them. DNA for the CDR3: TGTGCCAGCAGCCGAGAAGAGACCCAGTACTTC. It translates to CASSREETQYF.

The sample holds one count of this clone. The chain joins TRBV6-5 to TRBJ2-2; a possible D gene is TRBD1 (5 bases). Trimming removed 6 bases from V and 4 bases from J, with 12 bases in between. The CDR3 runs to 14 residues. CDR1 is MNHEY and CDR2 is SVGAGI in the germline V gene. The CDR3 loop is CASRAGISTGELFF. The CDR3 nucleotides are TGTGCCAGCAGGGCAGGGATCAGCACCGGGGAGCTGTTTTTT.

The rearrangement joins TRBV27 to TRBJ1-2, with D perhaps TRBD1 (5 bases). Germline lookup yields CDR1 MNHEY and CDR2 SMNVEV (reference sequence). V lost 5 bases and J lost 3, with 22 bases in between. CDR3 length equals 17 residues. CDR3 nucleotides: TGTGCCAGCAGTCTAGGCAGGGTGTCAGGTACCTACTATGGCTACACCTTC. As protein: CASSLGRVSGTYYGYTF.

CDR3 protein: CASSEALGSSNQPQHF. The CDR3 DNA reads TGTGCCAGCAGTGAAGCGCTGGGGAGTAGCAATCAGCCCCAGCATTTT. The J gene is TRBJ1-5, the V gene TRBV6-1; no definite D call. Germline CDR1 and CDR2: MNHNS and SASEGT. Trimming took 0 bases from V and 0 from J, leaving 9 bases between them. The CDR3 has 16 amino acids.

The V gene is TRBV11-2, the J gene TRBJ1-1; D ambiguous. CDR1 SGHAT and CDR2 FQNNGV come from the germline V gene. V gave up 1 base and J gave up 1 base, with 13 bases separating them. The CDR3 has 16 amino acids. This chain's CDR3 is CASSLAYSGKNTEAFF. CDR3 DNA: TGTGCCAGCAGCTTAGCCTATTCCGGGAAGAACACTGAAGCTTTCTTT.

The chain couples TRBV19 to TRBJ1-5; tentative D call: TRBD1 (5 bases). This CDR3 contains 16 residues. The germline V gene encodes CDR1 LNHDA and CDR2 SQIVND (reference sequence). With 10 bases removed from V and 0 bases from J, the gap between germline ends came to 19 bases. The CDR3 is CATQIRGGNSNQPQHF. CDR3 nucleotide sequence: TGTGCCACCCAAATAAGGGGCGGCAATAGCAATCAGCCCCAGCATTTT.